Presented here are 5 T cell receptor beta chains from one specimen sequenced in a study of identical twins. TCRdb fed the 5' RACE reads into MiXCR, producing one record per CDR3 protein. The data hold hundreds of thousands of distinct CDR3 sequences, with 15% to 20% observed a single time. These data are also associated with another study on T cells expressing NK-cell markers.

What was sequenced was PBMCs. The source of these receptors is a woman in her late teens or twenties in good health.

The gene calls are TRBV18 and TRBJ2-1, with 10 bases fitting TRBD2. V gave up 2 bases and J gave up 16 bases; unmatched junction bases: 8. The CDR3 has 13 amino acids. Germline-derived CDR1 and CDR2 are KGHSH and LQKENI. The CDR3 reads CASSPDSGRKGFF. The CDR3 DNA is TGTGCCAGCTCACCAGATAGCGGGAGGAAAGGATTCTTC.

The genes are TRBV7-2 and TRBJ2-3, with 11 positions matching TRBD2. The CDR3 contains 17 residues. Germline loops: CDR1 SGHTA, CDR2 FQGNSA. The ends lost 2 bases at V and 3 bases at J; junction bases unmatched: 7. The CDR3 DNA sequence: TGTGCCAGCAGCTTAACGGGTCTAGCGGGGGGAACAGATACGCAGTATTTT. It translates to CASSLTGLAGGTDTQYF.

This clonotype came up many times. This chain's CDR3 is CASSQEFSVSSYEQYF. CDR3 coding DNA: TGCGCCAGCAGCCAAGAGTTTTCGGTTAGCTCCTACGAGCAGTACTTC. The rearrangement links TRBV4-3 to TRBJ2-7, with D hard to call. The CDR3 covers 16 residues. V lost 0 bases and J 0 bases, leaving 12 bases between the germline ends. The germline CDR1 and CDR2 sequences are LGHNA and YSLEER.

This clonotype was seen ten or more times. The chain carries TRBV11-2 and TRBJ2-2; D may be TRBD2 (5 bases). V dropped 5 bases and J dropped 2 bases, with 9 bases sitting between them. This CDR3 is built from 14 residues. Germline values: CDR1 SGHAT, CDR2 FQNNGV. CDR3 DNA sequence: TGTGCCAGCAGCCTGGACTCCAACACCGGGGAGCTGTTTTTT. Translation: CASSLDSNTGELFF.

This clonotype was recorded a few times. The V call is TRBV7-2, the J call TRBJ2-1; 9 bases are shared with TRBD2. Germline lookup yields CDR1 SGHTA and CDR2 FQGNSA. The CDR3 covers 14 residues. V lost 7 bases, J lost 7 bases, and 8 bases stayed unmatched. The CDR3 is CASNPGLARNEQFF. The CDR3 DNA is TGTGCCAGCAATCCGGGACTAGCTAGGAATGAGCAGTTCTTC. The whole variable domain, filled in from reference TRBV7-2 and TRBJ2-1, reads GAGVSQSPSNKVTEKGKDVELRCDPISGHTALYWYRQSLGQGLEFLIYFQGNSAPDKSGLPSDRFSAERTGGSVSTLTIQRTQQEDSAVYLCASNPGLARNEQFFGPGTRLTVL.